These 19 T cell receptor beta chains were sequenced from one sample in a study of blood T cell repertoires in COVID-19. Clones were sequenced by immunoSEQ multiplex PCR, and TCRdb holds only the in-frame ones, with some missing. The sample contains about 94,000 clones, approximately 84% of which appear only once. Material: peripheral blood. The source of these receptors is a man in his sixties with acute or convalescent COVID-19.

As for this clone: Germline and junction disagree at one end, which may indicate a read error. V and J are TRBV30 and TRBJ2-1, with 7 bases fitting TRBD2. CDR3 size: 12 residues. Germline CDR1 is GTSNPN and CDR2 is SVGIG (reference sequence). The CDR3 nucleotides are TGCGCGGGGGAGGGGCCCTACAATGAGCAGTTCTTC. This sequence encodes CAGEGPYNEQFF.

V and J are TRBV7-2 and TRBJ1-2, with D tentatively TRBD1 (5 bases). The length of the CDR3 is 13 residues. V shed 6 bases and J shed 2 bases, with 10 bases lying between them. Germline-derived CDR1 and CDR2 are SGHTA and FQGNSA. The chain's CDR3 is CASREGLNYGYTF. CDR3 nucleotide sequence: TGTGCCAGCAGAGAGGGACTCAACTATGGCTACACCTTC.

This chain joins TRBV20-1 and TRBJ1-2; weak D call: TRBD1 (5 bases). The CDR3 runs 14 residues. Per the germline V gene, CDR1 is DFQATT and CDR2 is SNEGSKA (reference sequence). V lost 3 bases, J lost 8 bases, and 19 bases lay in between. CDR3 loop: CSASRTRVRQGYTF. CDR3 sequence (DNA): TGCAGTGCTAGTAGGACCAGGGTAAGGCAGGGCTACACCTTC.

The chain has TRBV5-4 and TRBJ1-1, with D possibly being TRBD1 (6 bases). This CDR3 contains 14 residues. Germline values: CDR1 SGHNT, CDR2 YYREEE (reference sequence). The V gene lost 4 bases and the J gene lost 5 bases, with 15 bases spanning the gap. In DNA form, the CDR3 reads TGTGCCAGCAGCACCTCCAGGGGCGGTACTGAAGCTTTCTTT. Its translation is CASSTSRGGTEAFF.

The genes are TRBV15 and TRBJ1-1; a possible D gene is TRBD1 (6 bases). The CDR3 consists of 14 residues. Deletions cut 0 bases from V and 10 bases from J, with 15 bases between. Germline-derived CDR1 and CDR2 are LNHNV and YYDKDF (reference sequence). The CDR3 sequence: CATSRDGRAQGAFF. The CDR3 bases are TGTGCCACCAGCAGAGATGGCAGGGCACAGGGAGCTTTCTTT.

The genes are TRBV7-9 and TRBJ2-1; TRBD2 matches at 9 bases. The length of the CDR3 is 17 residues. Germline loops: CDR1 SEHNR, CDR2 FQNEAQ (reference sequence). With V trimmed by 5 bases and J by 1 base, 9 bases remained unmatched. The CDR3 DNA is TGTGCCAGCAGCGAGGGGGCTAGCGGGGTATCCTACAATGAGCAGTTCTTC. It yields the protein CASSEGASGVSYNEQFF.

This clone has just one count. CDR3 nucleotides: TGTGCCACAAGGACAGACGGGGTAACTAATGAAAAACTGTTTTTT. The encoded protein is CATRTDGVTNEKLFF. The gene calls are TRBV6-4 and TRBJ1-4, with a weak D call TRBD1 (6 bases). CDR1 and CDR2 (germline): MRHNA, SNTAGT. Trimming removed 10 bases from V and 1 base from J, with 16 bases in between. The CDR3 runs 15 residues.

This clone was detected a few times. CDR3 protein: CASIQNPRDSMNTEAFF. CDR3 bases: TGTGCCAGTATCCAAAATCCCCGGGACAGTATGAACACTGAAGCTTTCTTT. The chain combines TRBV19 with TRBJ1-1; TRBD1 matches at 7 bases. Germline loops: CDR1 LNHDA, CDR2 SQIVND (reference sequence). This CDR3 region has 17 residues. V was clipped by 7 bases and J by 0 bases; unmatched bases: 14.

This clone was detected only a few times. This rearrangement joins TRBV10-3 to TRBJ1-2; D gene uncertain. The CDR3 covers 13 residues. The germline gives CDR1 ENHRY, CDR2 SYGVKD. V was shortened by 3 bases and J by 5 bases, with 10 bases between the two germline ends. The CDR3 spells CAISDEVRYGYTF. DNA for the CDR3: TGTGCCATCAGTGACGAGGTTCGATATGGCTACACCTTC.

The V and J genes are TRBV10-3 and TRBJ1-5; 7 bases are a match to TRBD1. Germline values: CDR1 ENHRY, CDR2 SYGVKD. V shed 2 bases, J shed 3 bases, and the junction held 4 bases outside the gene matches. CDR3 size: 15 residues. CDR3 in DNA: TGTGCCATCAGTGAGACACAGGGGCACAATCAGCCCCAGCATTTT. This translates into CAISETQGHNQPQHF.

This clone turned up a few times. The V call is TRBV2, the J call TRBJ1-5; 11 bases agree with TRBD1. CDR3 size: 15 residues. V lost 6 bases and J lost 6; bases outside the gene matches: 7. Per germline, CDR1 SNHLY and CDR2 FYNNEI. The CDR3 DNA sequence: TGTGCCAGCAGAATGGACAGGGGGCTGGGTCAGCCCCAGCATTTT. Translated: CASRMDRGLGQPQHF.

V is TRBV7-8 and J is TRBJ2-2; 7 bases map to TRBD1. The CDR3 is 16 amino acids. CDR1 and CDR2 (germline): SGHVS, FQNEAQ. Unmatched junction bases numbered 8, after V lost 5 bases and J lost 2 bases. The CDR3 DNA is TGTGCCAGCAGCCTTCGACAGGGAACAAACACCGGGGAGCTGTTTTTT. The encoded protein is CASSLRQGTNTGELFF.

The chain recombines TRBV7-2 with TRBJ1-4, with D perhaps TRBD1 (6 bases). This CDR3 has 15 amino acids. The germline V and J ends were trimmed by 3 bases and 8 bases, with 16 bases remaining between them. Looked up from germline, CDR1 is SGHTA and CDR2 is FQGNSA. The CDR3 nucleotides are TGTGCCAGCAGCTTGGCCGGGGGGGGCCGAGAAAAACTGTTTTTT. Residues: CASSLAGGGREKLFF.

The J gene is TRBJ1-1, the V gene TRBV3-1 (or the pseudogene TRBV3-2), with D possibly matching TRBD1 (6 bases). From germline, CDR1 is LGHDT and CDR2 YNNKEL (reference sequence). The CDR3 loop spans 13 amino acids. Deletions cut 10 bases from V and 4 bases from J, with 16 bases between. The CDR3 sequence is CATDRGEGTEAFF. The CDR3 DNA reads TGTGCCACCGATAGGGGGGAGGGCACTGAAGCTTTCTTT.

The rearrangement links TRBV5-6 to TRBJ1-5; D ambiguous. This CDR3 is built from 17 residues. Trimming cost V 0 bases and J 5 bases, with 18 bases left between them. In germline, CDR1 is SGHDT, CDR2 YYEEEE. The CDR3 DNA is TGTGCCAGCAGCTTGGGCGGGGAAGGGTTCTCTTATCAGCCCCAGCATTTT. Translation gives CASSLGGEGFSYQPQHF.

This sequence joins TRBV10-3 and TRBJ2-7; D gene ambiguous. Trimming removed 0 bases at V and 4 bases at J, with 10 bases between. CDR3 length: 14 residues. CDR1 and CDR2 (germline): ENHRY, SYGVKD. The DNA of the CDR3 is TGTGCCATCAGTGAGTCGTCTGCACTATACGAGCAGTACTTC. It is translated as CAISESSALYEQYF.

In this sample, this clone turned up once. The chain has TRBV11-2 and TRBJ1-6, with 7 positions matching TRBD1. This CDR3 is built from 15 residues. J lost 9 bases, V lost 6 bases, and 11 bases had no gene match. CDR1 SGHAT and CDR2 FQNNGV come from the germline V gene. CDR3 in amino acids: CASRTPGQMSSPLHF. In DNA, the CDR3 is TGTGCCAGCAGGACACCGGGACAGATGAGTTCACCCCTCCACTTT.

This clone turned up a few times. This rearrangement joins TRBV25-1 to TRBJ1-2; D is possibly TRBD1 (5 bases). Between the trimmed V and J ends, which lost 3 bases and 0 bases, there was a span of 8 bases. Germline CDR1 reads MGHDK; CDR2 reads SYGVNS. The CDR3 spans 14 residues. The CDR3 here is CASSDRTTNYGYTF. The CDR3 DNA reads TGTGCCAGCAGTGATCGGACAACTAACTATGGCTACACCTTC.

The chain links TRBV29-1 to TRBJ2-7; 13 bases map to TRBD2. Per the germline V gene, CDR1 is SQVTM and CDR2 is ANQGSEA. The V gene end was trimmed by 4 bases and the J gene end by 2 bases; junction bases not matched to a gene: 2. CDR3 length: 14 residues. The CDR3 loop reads CSVAGLAGAYEQYF. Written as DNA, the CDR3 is TGCAGCGTTGCCGGACTAGCGGGGGCCTACGAGCAGTACTTC.